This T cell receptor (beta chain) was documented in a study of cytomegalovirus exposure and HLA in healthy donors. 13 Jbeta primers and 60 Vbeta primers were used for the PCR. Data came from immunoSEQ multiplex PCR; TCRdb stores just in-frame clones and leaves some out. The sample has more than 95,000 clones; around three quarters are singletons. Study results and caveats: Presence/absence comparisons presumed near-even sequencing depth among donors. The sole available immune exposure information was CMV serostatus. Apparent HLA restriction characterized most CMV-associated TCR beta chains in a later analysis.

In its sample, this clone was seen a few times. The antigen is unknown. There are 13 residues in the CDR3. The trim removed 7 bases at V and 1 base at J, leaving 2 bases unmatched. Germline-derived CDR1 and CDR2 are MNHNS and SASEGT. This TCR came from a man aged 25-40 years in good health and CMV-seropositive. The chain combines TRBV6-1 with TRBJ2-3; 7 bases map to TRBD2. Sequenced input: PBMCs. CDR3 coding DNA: TGTGCCAGCACCCGGGGGGGCACAGATACGCAGTATTTT. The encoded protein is CASTRGGTDTQYF.